This T cell receptor (beta chain) emerged from a study of graft-versus-host responses after intestinal transplantation. Study as a whole: Recipients got multivisceral, liver-intestinal, or isolated intestinal transplants.

To note about this clone: The target antigen is unknown.

V lost 0 bases and J 14 bases, leaving 14 bases between the germline ends. This CDR3 spans 14 amino acids. Germline-derived CDR1 and CDR2 are SGHVS and FQNEAQ. Clones were sequenced by immunoSEQ multiplex PCR, and TCRdb holds only the in-frame ones, with some missing. The sample lists approximately 28,000 clones, approximately 93% occurring once. Regarding the study as a whole: Levels of circulating GvH clones at their peak were associated with early post-transplant HvG declines. Allograft clonal ratios (graft-versus-host to host-versus-graft) were high in patients who had graft-donor T cell macrochimerism. The marrow of recipients harbored GvH clones, and ileum or blood showed some of them first.

The J gene is TRBJ1-6, the V gene TRBV7-8; no firm D call. This specimen consisted of PBMCs, obtained just over 65 days after intestinal transplant. The receptor's source is a human patient who received an intestinal transplant, so some T cells may come from the graft donor. CDR3 sequence: CASSLAMMGRALHF. The CDR3 DNA reads as TGTGCCAGCAGCTTAGCCATGATGGGTCGGGCCCTCCACTTT.